Detailed here is one T cell receptor beta chain. Its antigen is currently unknown. These data originate in a study of high-grade serous ovarian cancer treatment subgroups. At the level of the study: Samples averaged around 14,000 reads and over 6,000 unique TCR beta rearrangements. General study results and limits: Without spatial data, bulk sequencing limits insight into HGSC tumor diversity. CDR1 and CDR2 were left unanalyzed; analyses focused on CDR3.

Clones were read by immunoSEQ multiplex PCR, and TCRdb kept only the in-frame ones, dropping some. The sample shows 15,000 or so clones, roughly nine tenths of them seen only once. The tumor samples were collected prior to definitive surgery or chemotherapy. This TCR derives from a human donor with high-grade serous ovarian cancer. Source material: tumor tissue.

CDR3 residues: CASGSSYEQYF. CDR3 coding DNA: TGCGCCAGCGGGAGCTCCTACGAGCAGTACTTC. The chain carries TRBV10-2 and TRBJ2-7; tentative D call: TRBD2 (5 bases). The V gene's germline CDR1 is WSHSY and CDR2 SAAADI. This CDR3 spans 11 amino acids. Deletions cut 8 bases from V and 0 bases from J, with 5 bases between.